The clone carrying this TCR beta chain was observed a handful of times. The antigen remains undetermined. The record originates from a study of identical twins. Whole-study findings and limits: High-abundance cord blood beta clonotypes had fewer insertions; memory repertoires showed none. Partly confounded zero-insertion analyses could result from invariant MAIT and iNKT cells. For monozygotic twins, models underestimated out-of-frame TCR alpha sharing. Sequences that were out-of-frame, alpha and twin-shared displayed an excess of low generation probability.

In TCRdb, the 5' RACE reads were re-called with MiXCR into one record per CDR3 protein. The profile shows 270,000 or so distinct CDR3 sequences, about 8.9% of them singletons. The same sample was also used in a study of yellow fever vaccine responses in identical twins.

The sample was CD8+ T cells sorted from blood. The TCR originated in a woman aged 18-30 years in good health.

The CDR3 DNA follows: TGTGCCAGCAGCTTAAAGGAGACTATCTTCTCCTACGAGCAGTACTTC. Translation gives CASSLKETIFSYEQYF. The V gene is TRBV7-2, the J gene TRBJ2-7; D is perhaps TRBD2 (5 bases). V lost 2 bases and J 0 bases, leaving 14 bases between the germline ends. The CDR3 has 16 residues. Looked up from germline, CDR1 is SGHTA and CDR2 is FQGNSA. Combining the CDR3 with reference TRBV7-2 and TRBJ2-7 gives the whole variable domain GAGVSQSPSNKVTEKGKDVELRCDPISGHTALYWYRQSLGQGLEFLIYFQGNSAPDKSGLPSDRFSAERTGGSVSTLTIQRTQQEDSAVYLCASSLKETIFSYEQYFGPGTRLTVT.